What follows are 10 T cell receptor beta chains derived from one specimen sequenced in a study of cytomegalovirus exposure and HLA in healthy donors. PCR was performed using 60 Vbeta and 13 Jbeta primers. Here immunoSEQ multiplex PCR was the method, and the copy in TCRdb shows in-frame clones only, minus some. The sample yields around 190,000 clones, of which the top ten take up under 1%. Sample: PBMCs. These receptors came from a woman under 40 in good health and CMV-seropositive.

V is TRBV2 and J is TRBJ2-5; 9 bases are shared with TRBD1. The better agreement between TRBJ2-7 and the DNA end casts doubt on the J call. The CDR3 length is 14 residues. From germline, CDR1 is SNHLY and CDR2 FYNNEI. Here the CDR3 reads CASSGTGKSREQYF. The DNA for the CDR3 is TGTGCCAGCAGCGGGACAGGGAAGTCACGCGAGCAGTACTTC.

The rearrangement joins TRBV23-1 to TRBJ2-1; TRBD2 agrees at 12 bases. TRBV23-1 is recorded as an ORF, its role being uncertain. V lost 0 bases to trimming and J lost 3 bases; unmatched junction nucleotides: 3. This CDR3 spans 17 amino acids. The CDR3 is CASSQSLAGGVYNEQFF. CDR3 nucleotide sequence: TGCGCCAGCAGTCAATCTCTAGCGGGAGGGGTCTACAATGAGCAGTTCTTC.

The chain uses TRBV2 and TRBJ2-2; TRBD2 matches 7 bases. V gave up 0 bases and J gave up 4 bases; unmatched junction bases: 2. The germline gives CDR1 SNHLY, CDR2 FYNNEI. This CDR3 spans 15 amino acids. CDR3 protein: CASSEATGGTGELFF. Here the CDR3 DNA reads TGTGCCAGCAGTGAAGCGACGGGGGGCACCGGGGAGCTGTTTTTT. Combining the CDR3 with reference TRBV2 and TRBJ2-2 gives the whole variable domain EPEVTQTPSHQVTQMGQEVILRCVPISNHLYFYWYRQILGQKVEFLVSFYNNEISEKSEIFDDQFSVERPDGSNFTLKIRSTKLEDSAMYFCASSEATGGTGELFFGEGSRLTVL.

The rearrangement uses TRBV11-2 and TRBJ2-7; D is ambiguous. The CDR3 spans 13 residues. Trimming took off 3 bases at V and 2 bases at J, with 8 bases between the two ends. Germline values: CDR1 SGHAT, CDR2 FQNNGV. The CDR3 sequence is CASSFEVAYEQYF. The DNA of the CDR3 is TGTGCCAGCAGCTTCGAAGTAGCCTACGAGCAGTACTTC.

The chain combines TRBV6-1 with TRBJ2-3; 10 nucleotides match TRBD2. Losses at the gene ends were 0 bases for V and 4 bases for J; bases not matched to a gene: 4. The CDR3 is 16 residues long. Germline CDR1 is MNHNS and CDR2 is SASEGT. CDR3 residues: CASSEALAGVADTQYF. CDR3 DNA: TGTGCCAGCAGTGAAGCTCTAGCGGGAGTTGCAGATACGCAGTATTTT.

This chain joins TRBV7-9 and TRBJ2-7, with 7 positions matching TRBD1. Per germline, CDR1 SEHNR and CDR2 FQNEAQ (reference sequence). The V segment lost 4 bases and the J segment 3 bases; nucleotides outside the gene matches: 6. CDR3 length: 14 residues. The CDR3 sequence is CASSSDRPGYEQYF. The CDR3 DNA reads TGTGCCAGCAGCTCGGACAGGCCCGGCTACGAGCAGTACTTC.

The CDR3 region is CAISDGVNTIYF. DNA for the CDR3: TGTGCCATCAGTGACGGGGTGAACACCATATATTTT. The V and J genes are TRBV10-3 and TRBJ1-3; no reliable D call. Germline V CDR1 and CDR2: ENHRY, SYGVKD. V lost 3 bases and J lost 7, with 7 bases in between. The CDR3 contains 12 residues.

This CDR3 is CASSEPRRSAFHSGNTIYF. CDR3 nucleotides: TGTGCCAGCAGTGAACCCCGACGGAGTGCGTTTCACTCTGGAAACACCATATATTTT. The rearrangement uses TRBV2 and TRBJ1-3; D remains unclear. Germline values: CDR1 SNHLY, CDR2 FYNNEI. V lost 2 bases and J 0 bases, leaving 20 bases between the germline ends. The CDR3 has 19 residues.

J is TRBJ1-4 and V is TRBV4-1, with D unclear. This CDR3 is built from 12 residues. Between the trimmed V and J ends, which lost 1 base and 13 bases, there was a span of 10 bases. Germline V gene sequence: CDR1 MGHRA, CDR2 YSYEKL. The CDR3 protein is CASSQVFGRLFF. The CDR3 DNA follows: TGCGCCAGCAGCCAAGTATTTGGGAGACTGTTTTTT.

CDR3 sequence reads: CAWSSGLGGNEQFF. DNA of the CDR3: TGTGCCTGGAGTTCCGGACTAGGAGGCAATGAGCAGTTCTTC. The chain has TRBV30 and TRBJ2-1; 7 nucleotides line up with TRBD2. This CDR3 comprises 14 residues. CDR1 GTSNPN and CDR2 SVGIG come from the germline V gene (reference sequence). The junction had 7 bases not matched to a gene; V was cut back by 2 bases and J by 6 bases.